The text below deals with one T cell receptor beta chain. The protocol was immunoSEQ multiplex PCR, while the TCRdb copy is restricted to in-frame clones and leaves out a portion. Found here are 40,000 to 55,000 clones, around nine tenths of them singletons; the top ten hold 5% to 7%. The record originates from a study of blood T cell repertoires in COVID-19. Across the study: T cells, B-cell-depleted T cells, or PBMCs supplied cDNA or gDNA.

Germline V gene sequence: CDR1 KGHDR, CDR2 SFDVKD. CDR3 length: 19 residues. J was trimmed by 4 bases and V by 5 bases; bases with no gene match: 14. The V call is TRBV24-1, the J call TRBJ2-1; TRBD1 agrees at 12 bases. Sequenced: peripheral blood. The sequence was obtained from a man aged 50-60 years with active COVID-19. CDR3 loop: CATSGLGQGAYLAYNEQFF. DNA for the CDR3: TGTGCCACCAGTGGCCTGGGACAGGGGGCTTACCTGGCTTACAATGAGCAGTTCTTC.